The present T cell receptor beta chain was sequenced within a study of T-cell reconstitution after alpha-beta-depleted transplantation in children. As it was prepared, the TCRbeta library received unique molecular identifiers. Using its own MiXCR run on the PCR reads, TCRdb lists one record per CDR3 protein. The sample has about 690,000 distinct CDR3 sequences, roughly 17% seen once. There are 17 residues in the CDR3. V lost 6 bases and J 2 bases, leaving 19 bases between the germline ends. Germline V gene lookup returns CDR1 SEHNR and CDR2 FQNEAQ (reference sequence). This clonotype was detected only a few times.

This TCR came from a human donor who donated a stem cell graft to a child with acute myeloid leukemia. The material was PBMCs from the stem cell graft donor, obtained from the stem cell graft. The chain joins TRBV7-9 to TRBJ2-2; D is undetermined. Here the CDR3 reads CASSSPGPLLNTGELFF. In DNA form, the CDR3 reads TGTGCCAGCAGTTCTCCGGGCCCACTCCTTAACACCGGGGAGCTGTTTTTT.